The rows below give T cell receptor beta chains drawn from one sample of a study of molecular identifiers for immune sequencing clone quantification. Using its own MiXCR run on the PCR reads, TCRdb lists one record per CDR3 protein. The sample includes over 100,000 distinct CDR3 sequences, about 35% seen only once; the top ten take roughly 9.3%. Sequencing was carried out using naive CD8+ T cells from blood, with Jurkat cell RNA spiked in. The source is a human donor in good health. Some libraries in this study had Jurkat cell RNA spiked in. CDR3s include the opening cysteine and the closing phenylalanine or tryptophan. D genes are given only for firm matches. Size tells how often a clone was seen (once, few, many) or the class of an expanded clone, and some rows leave it out.

TRBV4-2	.	TRBD1	TRBJ2-5	TGTGCCAGCAGCCCTACAGGGGGAGAGACCCAGTACTTC	CASSPTGGETQYF
TRBV5-1	.	TRBD1	TRBJ1-4	TGCGCCAGCAGCTGGACAGGGCAGAATGAAAAACTGTTTTTT	CASSWTGQNEKLFF
TRBV11-2	.	.	TRBJ2-7	TGTGCCAGCAGCTTAGCTCGCAGGTACGAGCAGTACTTC	CASSLARRYEQYF
TRBV15	.	TRBD2	TRBJ2-3	TGTGCCACCAGCAGAGTCCCAGCGGGAGGAGTAGATACGCAGTATTTT	CATSRVPAGGVDTQYF
TRBV5-4	.	.	TRBJ2-2	TGTGCCAGCAGCTTGGCCTGGAACACCGGGGAGCTGTTTTTT	CASSLAWNTGELFF
TRBV29-1	few	.	TRBJ2-2	TGCAGCGTGGAGAACGCTGGGGTCACCGGGGAGCTGTTTTTT	CSVENAGVTGELFF
TRBV11-2	few	TRBD1	TRBJ2-7	TGTGCCAGCAGCCCCCCACGAGGACAGGGGAATTATTACGAGCAGTACTTC	CASSPPRGQGNYYEQYF
TRBV5-3	once	.	TRBJ2-7	TGTGCCAGCAGCGAGGGCCTGTTCTTAGACGAGCAGTACTTC	CASSEGLFLDEQYF
TRBV7-2	many	TRBD2	TRBJ2-1	TGTGCCAGCAGCTTAGAGCCTAGCGGGAATGAGCAGTTCTTC	CASSLEPSGNEQFF
TRBV27	.	.	TRBJ2-2	TGTGCCAGCAGTCGATATCGTCAGAACACCGGGGAGCTGTTTTTT	CASSRYRQNTGELFF
TRBV29-1	few	TRBD1	TRBJ1-1	TGCAGCGTGAACCTCTCGGGGGACAGGGGAACAGCTTTCTTT	CSVNLSGDRGTAFF
TRBV11-2	.	.	TRBJ2-2	TGTGCCAGCAGCTTTATCTTGTTGACCGGGGAGCTGATTTTT	CASSFILLTGELIF
TRBV25-1	few	.	TRBJ2-1	TGTGCCAGCAGTGGCTATCTGAGCTCCTACAATGAGCAGTTCTTC	CASSGYLSSYNEQFF
TRBV28	.	.	TRBJ1-5	TGTGCCAGCAGAGACGGGCTCAATAGCAATCAGCCCCAGCATTTT	CASRDGLNSNQPQHF
TRBV27	few	TRBD2	TRBJ2-5	TGTGCCAGCAGTCCCCAGACTAGCGGCCAAGAGACCCAGTACTTC	CASSPQTSGQETQYF
TRBV15	many	.	TRBJ2-3	TGTGCCACCAGGGGGACGGAAAGCACAGATACGCAGTATTTT	CATRGTESTDTQYF